These T cell receptor beta chains were read from a single sample in a study of cytomegalovirus exposure and HLA in healthy donors. Only in-frame clones appear in the TCRdb table, and some are missing; sequencing was by immunoSEQ multiplex PCR. The sample records approximately 90,000 clones, approximately 82% being singletons. What was sequenced was PBMCs. The receptor set was obtained from a man aged 35-49 years in good health and CMV-seronegative. Each CDR3 is given with its conserved first and last residue. A D gene is named only where the DNA matches it firmly. Some rows mark clone size as missing; the rest say once, few, many or name a class of expanded clone.

abundance: -
v_gene: TRBV9
d_gene: TRBD2
j_gene: TRBJ2-5
CDR3nt: TGTGCCAGCAGCGCAAAGACTAGCTGGCAAGAGACCCAGTACTTC
CDR3aa: CASSAKTSWQETQYF

abundance: -
v_gene: TRBV5-4
d_gene: -
j_gene: TRBJ1-1
CDR3nt: TGTGCCAGCAGCTTGGGGAATCGGGGTGGCACTGAAGCTTTCTTT
CDR3aa: CASSLGNRGGTEAFF

abundance: once
v_gene: TRBV19
d_gene: TRBD1
j_gene: TRBJ2-7
CDR3nt: TGTGCAAGTACCTCCAGGACAGGGATGAACGAGCAGTACTTC
CDR3aa: CASTSRTGMNEQYF

abundance: -
v_gene: TRBV28
d_gene: TRBD1
j_gene: TRBJ2-7
CDR3nt: TGTGCCAGCAGCCGGACAGGGGGGACCTACGAGCAGTACTTC
CDR3aa: CASSRTGGTYEQYF

abundance: -
v_gene: TRBV29-1
d_gene: TRBD1
j_gene: TRBJ1-2
CDR3nt: TGCAGCGTTCCCGCCGGGACAGGGTTGCGCTACACCTTC
CDR3aa: CSVPAGTGLRYTF

abundance: -
v_gene: TRBV7-3
d_gene: TRBD2
j_gene: TRBJ2-5
CDR3nt: TGTGCCAGCAGCTCATCTCCCCGGCTAGCGGGGGGGTGGCAAGAGACCCAGTACTTC
CDR3aa: CASSSSPRLAGGWQETQYF

abundance: -
v_gene: TRBV9
d_gene: TRBD2
j_gene: TRBJ2-7
CDR3nt: TGTGCCAGCAGCCCATCGGGGGGTCGGGAGCAGTACTTC
CDR3aa: CASSPSGGREQYF

abundance: many
v_gene: TRBV19
d_gene: -
j_gene: TRBJ1-1
CDR3nt: TGTGCCAGTAGTGTCACAGGGTCTGAAGCTTTCTTT
CDR3aa: CASSVTGSEAFF

abundance: -
v_gene: TRBV9
d_gene: -
j_gene: TRBJ1-3
CDR3nt: TGTGCCAGCAGCCCCACCAGCAGGGTCTCTGGAAACACCATATATTTT
CDR3aa: CASSPTSRVSGNTIYF

abundance: -
v_gene: TRBV9
d_gene: TRBD1
j_gene: TRBJ1-1
CDR3nt: TGTGCCAGCAGCACTGGGACAGGGGAAAACACTGAAGCTTTCTTT
CDR3aa: CASSTGTGENTEAFF

abundance: few
v_gene: TRBV5-1
d_gene: TRBD1
j_gene: TRBJ1-1
CDR3nt: TGCGCCAGCAGCCTGACAGGGTTGAACACTGAAGCTTTCTTT
CDR3aa: CASSLTGLNTEAFF

abundance: -
v_gene: TRBV28
d_gene: -
j_gene: TRBJ1-5
CDR3nt: TGTGCCAGCAACCCATCCCCACAGGGCAATCAGCCCCAGCATTTT
CDR3aa: CASNPSPQGNQPQHF

abundance: -
v_gene: TRBV4-1
d_gene: -
j_gene: TRBJ2-3
CDR3nt: TGCGCCAGCAGCCATCCCAGGACCCGAGGGAATACGCAGTATTTT
CDR3aa: CASSHPRTRGNTQYF

abundance: -
v_gene: TRBV5-1
d_gene: -
j_gene: TRBJ1-6
CDR3nt: TGCGCCAGCAGAGAGAGCTCCTATAATTCACCCCTCCACTTT
CDR3aa: CASRESSYNSPLHF

abundance: few
v_gene: TRBV25-1
d_gene: -
j_gene: TRBJ2-3
CDR3nt: TGTGCCAGCAGAGGGGCGACGTGGGCAGATACGCAGTATTTT
CDR3aa: CASRGATWADTQYF

abundance: -
v_gene: TRBV7-2
d_gene: TRBD1
j_gene: TRBJ2-1
CDR3nt: TGTGCCAGCAGCTCTCAGGGGGCCAATGAGCAGTTCTTC
CDR3aa: CASSSQGANEQFF

abundance: -
v_gene: TRBV6-5
d_gene: TRBD2
j_gene: TRBJ2-7
CDR3nt: TGTGCCAGCAGTTATAGCCGCGGGGGCTACGAGCAGTACTTC
CDR3aa: CASSYSRGGYEQYF

abundance: -
v_gene: TRBV28
d_gene: -
j_gene: TRBJ1-5
CDR3nt: TGTGCCAGCAGTTCGACACGCAATCAGCCCCAGCATTTT
CDR3aa: CASSSTRNQPQHF

abundance: -
v_gene: TRBV9
d_gene: -
j_gene: TRBJ1-3
CDR3nt: TGTGCCAGCAGCGCAGGGGCCGGCGGAAACACCATATATTTT
CDR3aa: CASSAGAGGNTIYF

abundance: few
v_gene: TRBV7-2
d_gene: -
j_gene: TRBJ1-4
CDR3nt: TGTGCCAGCAGCCCCCACAGGGAAACTAATGAAAAACTGTTTTTT
CDR3aa: CASSPHRETNEKLFF

abundance: few
v_gene: TRBV29-1
d_gene: -
j_gene: TRBJ1-1
CDR3nt: TGCAGCTCTAAGGGGGGGCTTAACACTGAAGCTTTCTTT
CDR3aa: CSSKGGLNTEAFF

abundance: -
v_gene: TRBV2
d_gene: TRBD1
j_gene: TRBJ1-2
CDR3nt: TGTGCCAGCAGTGAAGGACAGGGGTTGAGCTATGGCTACACCTTC
CDR3aa: CASSEGQGLSYGYTF

abundance: -
v_gene: TRBV6-6
d_gene: -
j_gene: TRBJ2-7
CDR3nt: TGTGCCAGCAGTTACTCGACCCAGACGGGGAACGAGCAGTACTTC
CDR3aa: CASSYSTQTGNEQYF

abundance: -
v_gene: TRBV15
d_gene: -
j_gene: TRBJ2-2
CDR3nt: TGTGCCACCAGCGCAAGGACAGCTAACACCGGGGAGCTGTTTTTT
CDR3aa: CATSARTANTGELFF

abundance: once
v_gene: TRBV27
d_gene: -
j_gene: TRBJ1-1
CDR3nt: TGTGCCAGCAGTTTACAGATTAACACTGAAGCTTTCTTT
CDR3aa: CASSLQINTEAFF

abundance: -
v_gene: TRBV5-1
d_gene: TRBD1
j_gene: TRBJ2-7
CDR3nt: TGCGCCAGCAGCCCCGGGACAGGGGTGAACTACGAGCAGTACTTC
CDR3aa: CASSPGTGVNYEQYF

abundance: -
v_gene: TRBV27
d_gene: TRBD1
j_gene: TRBJ1-2
CDR3nt: TGTGCCAGCAGTCAGAGACAGGGGGCTAACTATGGCTACACCTTC
CDR3aa: CASSQRQGANYGYTF

abundance: -
v_gene: TRBV7-2
d_gene: -
j_gene: TRBJ2-7
CDR3nt: TGTGCCAGCAGCTTATACGGCAGGTACGAGCAGTACTTC
CDR3aa: CASSLYGRYEQYF

abundance: -
v_gene: TRBV7-3
d_gene: TRBD1
j_gene: TRBJ2-5
CDR3nt: TGTGCCAGCAGCTTGGACAGGGAGAGGACCCAGTACTTC
CDR3aa: CASSLDRERTQYF

abundance: few
v_gene: TRBV28
d_gene: -
j_gene: TRBJ1-1
CDR3nt: TGTGCCAGCAGTTTGGGGCGCCAAGCTTTCTTT
CDR3aa: CASSLGRQAFF

abundance: -
v_gene: TRBV5-1
d_gene: -
j_gene: TRBJ1-5
CDR3nt: TGCGCCAGCAGCCCCGGGGTTAGCAATCAGCCCCAGCATTTT
CDR3aa: CASSPGVSNQPQHF

abundance: once
v_gene: TRBV28
d_gene: -
j_gene: TRBJ1-2
CDR3nt: TGTGCCAGCAGTTTCCAGGCAGCCCCCACGGGCTACACCTTC
CDR3aa: CASSFQAAPTGYTF

abundance: -
v_gene: TRBV4-2
d_gene: TRBD1
j_gene: TRBJ1-2
CDR3nt: TGTGCCAGCAGCCATGATGACAGGGGAGACTATGGCTACACCTTC
CDR3aa: CASSHDDRGDYGYTF

abundance: once
v_gene: TRBV5-1
d_gene: -
j_gene: TRBJ2-1
CDR3nt: TGCGCCAGCAGCTTTTCAGATTACAATGAGCAGTTCTTC
CDR3aa: CASSFSDYNEQFF

abundance: -
v_gene: TRBV5-1
d_gene: -
j_gene: TRBJ2-1
CDR3nt: TGCGCCAGCAGCTTGGCTAGCTGGAATGAGCAGTTCTTC
CDR3aa: CASSLASWNEQFF

abundance: -
v_gene: TRBV28
d_gene: TRBD1
j_gene: TRBJ2-7
CDR3nt: TGTGCCAGCAGTGTCGGGACAGGCTCCTACGAGCAGTACTTC
CDR3aa: CASSVGTGSYEQYF

abundance: -
v_gene: TRBV14
d_gene: -
j_gene: TRBJ2-1
CDR3nt: TGTGCCAGCAGCCAACTACCGAGCTCCTACAATGAGCAGTTCTTC
CDR3aa: CASSQLPSSYNEQFF

abundance: -
v_gene: TRBV5-4
d_gene: TRBD1
j_gene: TRBJ2-2
CDR3nt: TGTGCCAGCAGCCCTCCCGGGACAGGGGGCACCGGGGAGCTGTTTTTT
CDR3aa: CASSPPGTGGTGELFF

abundance: -
v_gene: TRBV6-5
d_gene: -
j_gene: TRBJ1-5
CDR3nt: TGTGCCAGCAGTTCTCCTCCTCAGCCCCAGCATTTT
CDR3aa: CASSSPPQPQHF

abundance: -
v_gene: TRBV7-2
d_gene: -
j_gene: TRBJ1-1
CDR3nt: TGTGCCAGCACGAGGAACAGGGACCCCACTGAAGCTTTCTTT
CDR3aa: CASTRNRDPTEAFF

abundance: -
v_gene: TRBV9
d_gene: -
j_gene: TRBJ2-3
CDR3nt: TGTGCCAGCAGCGTAGCAATTGCTAGCGGCACAGATACGCAGTATTTT
CDR3aa: CASSVAIASGTDTQYF

abundance: -
v_gene: TRBV2
d_gene: -
j_gene: TRBJ2-7
CDR3nt: TGTGCCAGCAGTGAAGCGCGGCTAAACCGCCCCGAGCAGTACTTC
CDR3aa: CASSEARLNRPEQYF

abundance: few
v_gene: TRBV2
d_gene: TRBD2
j_gene: TRBJ2-5
CDR3nt: TGTGCCAGCAGTGAGGCGGGAGGGCCGGCAGAGACCCAGTACTTC
CDR3aa: CASSEAGGPAETQYF

abundance: -
v_gene: TRBV9
d_gene: -
j_gene: TRBJ2-7
CDR3nt: TGTGCCAGCAGCGCCCCAGGGGTCGACGAGCAGTACTTC
CDR3aa: CASSAPGVDEQYF

abundance: -
v_gene: TRBV4-1
d_gene: TRBD1
j_gene: TRBJ1-3
CDR3nt: TGCGCCAGCAGCCAAGAGTTGACAGGGGGTGGAAACACCATATATTTT
CDR3aa: CASSQELTGGGNTIYF

abundance: -
v_gene: TRBV23-1
d_gene: -
j_gene: TRBJ1-2
CDR3nt: TGCGCCAGCAGTCACCCAAAGACAAGATATGGCTACACCTTC
CDR3aa: CASSHPKTRYGYTF

abundance: few
v_gene: TRBV5-1
d_gene: TRBD1
j_gene: TRBJ2-5
CDR3nt: TGCGCCAGCAGCTTGGCCGGGACAGGGCAAGAGACCCAGTACTTC
CDR3aa: CASSLAGTGQETQYF

abundance: -
v_gene: TRBV28
d_gene: TRBD1
j_gene: TRBJ1-5
CDR3nt: TGTGCCAGCAGTACCGGACAGGGGTTAAGTCAGCCCCAGCATTTT
CDR3aa: CASSTGQGLSQPQHF

abundance: -
v_gene: TRBV2
d_gene: TRBD1
j_gene: TRBJ2-1
CDR3nt: TGTGCCAGCAATCGACAGGGTATCTACGATGAGCAGTTCTTC
CDR3aa: CASNRQGIYDEQFF

abundance: few
v_gene: TRBV6-5
d_gene: -
j_gene: TRBJ1-6
CDR3nt: TGTGCCAGCAGTTACTCTCTCGGGCCCCTCCACTTT
CDR3aa: CASSYSLGPLHF

abundance: medium-sized
v_gene: TRBV4-1
d_gene: -
j_gene: TRBJ2-5
CDR3nt: TGCGCCAGCAGCCAAGTCTCCGCTGTGGGGAGGTTAGAGACCCAGTACTTC
CDR3aa: CASSQVSAVGRLETQYF

abundance: -
v_gene: TRBV7-9
d_gene: -
j_gene: TRBJ2-7
CDR3nt: TGTGCCAGCAGCTTAACAGGGAACCCTCTCTACGAGCAGTACTTC
CDR3aa: CASSLTGNPLYEQYF

abundance: -
v_gene: TRBV10-3
d_gene: -
j_gene: TRBJ2-7
CDR3nt: TGTGCCATCAGTGGGCTCCCTTCACTAGGATCCTACGAGCAGTACTTC
CDR3aa: CAISGLPSLGSYEQYF